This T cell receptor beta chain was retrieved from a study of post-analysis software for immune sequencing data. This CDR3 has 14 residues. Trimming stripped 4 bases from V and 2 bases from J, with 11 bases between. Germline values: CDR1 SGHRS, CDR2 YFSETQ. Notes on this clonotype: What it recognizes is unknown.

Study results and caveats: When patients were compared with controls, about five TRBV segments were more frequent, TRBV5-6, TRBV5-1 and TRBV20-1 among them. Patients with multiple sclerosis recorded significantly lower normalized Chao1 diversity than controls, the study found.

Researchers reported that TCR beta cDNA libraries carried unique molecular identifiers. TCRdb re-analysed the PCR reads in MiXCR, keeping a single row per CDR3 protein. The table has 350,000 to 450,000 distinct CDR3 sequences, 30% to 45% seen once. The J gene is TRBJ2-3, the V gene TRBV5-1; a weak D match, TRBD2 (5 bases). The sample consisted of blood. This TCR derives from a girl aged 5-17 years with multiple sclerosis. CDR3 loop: CASSPGISTDTQYF. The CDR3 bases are TGCGCCAGCAGCCCCGGGATTTCCACAGATACGCAGTATTTT.